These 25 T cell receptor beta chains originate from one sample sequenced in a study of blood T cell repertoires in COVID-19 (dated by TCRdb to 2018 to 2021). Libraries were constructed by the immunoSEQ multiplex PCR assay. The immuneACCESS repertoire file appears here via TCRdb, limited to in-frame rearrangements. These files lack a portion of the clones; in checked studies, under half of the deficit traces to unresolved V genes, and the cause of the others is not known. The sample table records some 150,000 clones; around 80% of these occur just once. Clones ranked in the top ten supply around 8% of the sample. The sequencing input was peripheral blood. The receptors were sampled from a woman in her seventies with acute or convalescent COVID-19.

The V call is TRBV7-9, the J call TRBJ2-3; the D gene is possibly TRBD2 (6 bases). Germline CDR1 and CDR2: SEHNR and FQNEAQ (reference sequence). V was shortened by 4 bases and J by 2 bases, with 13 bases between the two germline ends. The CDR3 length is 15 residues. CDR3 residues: CASSSDREFTDTQYF. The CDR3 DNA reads TGTGCCAGCAGCTCAGATCGGGAGTTCACAGATACGCAGTATTTT.

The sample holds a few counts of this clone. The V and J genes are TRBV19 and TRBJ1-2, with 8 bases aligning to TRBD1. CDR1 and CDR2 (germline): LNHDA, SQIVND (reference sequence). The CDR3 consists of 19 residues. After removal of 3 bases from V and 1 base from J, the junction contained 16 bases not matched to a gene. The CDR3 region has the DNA TGTGCCAGTAGTATCCCCTCCACAGGGGGTGCAATACTTAACTATGGCTACACCTTC. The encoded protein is CASSIPSTGGAILNYGYTF.

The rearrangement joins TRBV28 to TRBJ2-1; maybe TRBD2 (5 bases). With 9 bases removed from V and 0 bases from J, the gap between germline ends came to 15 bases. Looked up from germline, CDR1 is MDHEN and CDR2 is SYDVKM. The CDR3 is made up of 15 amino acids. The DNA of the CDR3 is TGTGCCAGTTTCCCCCGGGGAAGCTCCTACAATGAGCAGTTCTTC. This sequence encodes CASFPRGSSYNEQFF.

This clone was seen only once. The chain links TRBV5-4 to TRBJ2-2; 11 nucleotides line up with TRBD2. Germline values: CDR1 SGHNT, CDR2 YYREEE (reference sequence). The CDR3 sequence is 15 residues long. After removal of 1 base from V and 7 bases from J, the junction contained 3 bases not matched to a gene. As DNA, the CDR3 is TGTGCCAGCAGCTTGATTAGCGGGGGGGTCGGGGAGCTGTTTTTT. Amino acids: CASSLISGGVGELFF.

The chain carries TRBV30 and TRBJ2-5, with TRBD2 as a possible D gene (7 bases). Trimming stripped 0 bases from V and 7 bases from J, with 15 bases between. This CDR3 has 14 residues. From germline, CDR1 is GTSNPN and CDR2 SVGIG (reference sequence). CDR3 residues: CAWSVAAGAGTQYF. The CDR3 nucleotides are TGTGCCTGGAGTGTAGCCGCGGGGGCCGGGACCCAGTACTTC. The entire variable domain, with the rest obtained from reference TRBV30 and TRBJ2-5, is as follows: SQTIHQWPATLVQPVGSPLSLECTVEGTSNPNLYWYRQAAGRGLQLLFYSVGIGQISSEVPQNLSASRPQDRQFILSSKKLLLSDSGFYLCAWSVAAGAGTQYFGPGTRLLVL.

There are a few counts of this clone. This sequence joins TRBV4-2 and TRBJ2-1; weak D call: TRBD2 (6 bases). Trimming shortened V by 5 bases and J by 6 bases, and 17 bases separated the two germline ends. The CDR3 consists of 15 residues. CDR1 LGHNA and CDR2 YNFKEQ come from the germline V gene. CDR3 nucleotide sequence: TGTGCCAGCAGCGCGCGGGGTGGGTTTCGCAATGAGCAGTTCTTC. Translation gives CASSARGGFRNEQFF.

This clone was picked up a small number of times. The CDR3 DNA is TGTGCCAGCAGCTCCCGTCAGCCCCAGCATTTT. As protein: CASSSRQPQHF. The chain recombines TRBV21-1 with TRBJ1-5. TRBV21-1 is recorded as a pseudogene. This CDR3 has 11 residues.

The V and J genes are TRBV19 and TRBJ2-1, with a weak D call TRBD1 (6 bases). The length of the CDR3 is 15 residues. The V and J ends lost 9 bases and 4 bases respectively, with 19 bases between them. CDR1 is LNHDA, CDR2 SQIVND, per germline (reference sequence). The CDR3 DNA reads TGTGCCAGCCACCAGGGGCCGGGTAGGTACAATGAGCAGTTCTTC. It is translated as CASHQGPGRYNEQFF.

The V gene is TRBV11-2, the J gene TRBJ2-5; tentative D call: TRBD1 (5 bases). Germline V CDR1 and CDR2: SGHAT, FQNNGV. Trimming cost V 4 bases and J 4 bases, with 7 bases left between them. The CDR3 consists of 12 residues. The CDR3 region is CASSSTGETQYF. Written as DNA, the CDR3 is TGTGCCAGCAGCTCAACAGGAGAGACCCAGTACTTC.

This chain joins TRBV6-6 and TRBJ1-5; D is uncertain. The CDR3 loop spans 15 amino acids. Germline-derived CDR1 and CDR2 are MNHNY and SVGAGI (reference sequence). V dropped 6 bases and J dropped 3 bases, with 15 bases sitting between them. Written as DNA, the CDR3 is TGTGCCAGCAGCTCTAATAAAGATCTCAATCAGCCCCAGCATTTT. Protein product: CASSSNKDLNQPQHF.

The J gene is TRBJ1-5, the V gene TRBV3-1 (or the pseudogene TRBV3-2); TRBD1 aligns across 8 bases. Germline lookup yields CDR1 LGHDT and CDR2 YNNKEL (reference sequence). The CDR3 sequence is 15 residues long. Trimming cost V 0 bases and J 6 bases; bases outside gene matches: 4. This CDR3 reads CASSQEGQGSQPQHF. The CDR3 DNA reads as TGTGCCAGCAGCCAAGAAGGACAGGGAAGTCAGCCCCAGCATTTT.

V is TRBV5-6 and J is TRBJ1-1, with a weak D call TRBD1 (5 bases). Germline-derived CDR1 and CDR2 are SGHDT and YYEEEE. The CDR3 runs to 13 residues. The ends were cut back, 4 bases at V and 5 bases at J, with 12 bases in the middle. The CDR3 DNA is TGTGCCAGCAGCCTGGACGCAGGGACTGAAGCTTTCTTT. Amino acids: CASSLDAGTEAFF.

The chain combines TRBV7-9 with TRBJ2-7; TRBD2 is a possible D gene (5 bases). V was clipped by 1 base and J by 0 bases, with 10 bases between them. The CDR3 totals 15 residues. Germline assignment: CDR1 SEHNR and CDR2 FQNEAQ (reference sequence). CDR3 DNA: TGTGCCAGCAGCTTAGGGACGGGGAGCTCCTACGAGCAGTACTTC. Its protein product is CASSLGTGSSYEQYF.

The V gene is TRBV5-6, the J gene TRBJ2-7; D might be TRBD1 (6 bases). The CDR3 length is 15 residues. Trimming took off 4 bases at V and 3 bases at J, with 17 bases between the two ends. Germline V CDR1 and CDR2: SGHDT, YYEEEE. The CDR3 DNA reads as TGTGCCAGCAGCCTCCCCCAGGGGTGGATCTACGAGCAGTACTTC. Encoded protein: CASSLPQGWIYEQYF. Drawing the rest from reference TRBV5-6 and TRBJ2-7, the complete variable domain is DAGVTQSPTHLIKTRGQQVTLRCSPKSGHDTVSWYQQALGQGPQFIFQYYEEEERQRGNFPDRFSGHQFPNYSSELNVNALLLGDSALYLCASSLPQGWIYEQYFGPGTRLTVT.

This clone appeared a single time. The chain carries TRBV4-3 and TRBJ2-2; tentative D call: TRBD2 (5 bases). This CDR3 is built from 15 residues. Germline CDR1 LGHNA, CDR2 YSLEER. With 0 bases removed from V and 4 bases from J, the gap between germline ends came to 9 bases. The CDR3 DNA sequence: TGCGCCAGCAGCCAAGATACTAGTATCACCGGGGAGCTGTTTTTT. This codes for CASSQDTSITGELFF.

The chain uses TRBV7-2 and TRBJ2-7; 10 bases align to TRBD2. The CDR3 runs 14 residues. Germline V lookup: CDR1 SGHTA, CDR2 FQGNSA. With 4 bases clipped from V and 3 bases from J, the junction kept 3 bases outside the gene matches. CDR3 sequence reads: CASSSGTSVYEQYF. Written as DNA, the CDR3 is TGTGCCAGCAGCTCCGGGACTAGCGTCTACGAGCAGTACTTC. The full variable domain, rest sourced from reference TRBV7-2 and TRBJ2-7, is GAGVSQSPSNKVTEKGKDVELRCDPISGHTALYWYRQSLGQGLEFLIYFQGNSAPDKSGLPSDRFSAERTGGSVSTLTIQRTQQEDSAVYLCASSSGTSVYEQYFGPGTRLTVT.

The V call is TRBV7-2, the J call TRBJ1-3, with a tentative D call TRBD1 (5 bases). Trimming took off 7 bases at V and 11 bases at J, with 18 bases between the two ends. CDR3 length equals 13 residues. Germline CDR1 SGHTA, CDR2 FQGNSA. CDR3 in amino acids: CASTQWGGGAIYF. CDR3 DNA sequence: TGTGCCAGCACCCAGTGGGGGGGAGGGGCCATATATTTT. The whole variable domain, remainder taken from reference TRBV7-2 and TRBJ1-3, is GAGVSQSPSNKVTEKGKDVELRCDPISGHTALYWYRQSLGQGLEFLIYFQGNSAPDKSGLPSDRFSAERTGGSVSTLTIQRTQQEDSAVYLCASTQWGGGAIYFGEGSWLTVV.

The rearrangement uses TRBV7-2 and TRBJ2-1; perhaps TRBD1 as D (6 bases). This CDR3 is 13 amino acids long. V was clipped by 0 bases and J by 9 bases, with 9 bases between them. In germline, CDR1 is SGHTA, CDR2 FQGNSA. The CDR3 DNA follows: TGTGCCAGCAGCTTAGCGCGAGGGGGTGAGCAGTTCTTC. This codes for CASSLARGGEQFF.

The CDR3 bases are TGTGCCAGCAGTTTTAAGGCTAGCGGGATTCTAGCCAAAAACATTCAGTACTTC. This sequence encodes CASSFKASGILAKNIQYF. J is TRBJ2-4 and V is TRBV28; TRBD2 aligns across 9 bases. CDR1 and CDR2 from the germline V gene are MDHEN and SYDVKM. The CDR3 contains 18 residues. V dropped 3 bases and J dropped 0; count of bases not matched to a gene: 9.

CDR3 residues: CASSSGQGISPLHF. In nucleotides, the CDR3 is TGTGCCAGTAGTTCGGGACAGGGGATATCACCCCTCCACTTT. The rearrangement uses TRBV19 and TRBJ1-6, with 10 bases matching TRBD1. There are 14 residues in the CDR3. CDR1 and CDR2 from the germline V gene are LNHDA and SQIVND (reference sequence). V trimming: 5 bases; J trimming: 10 bases; junction bases outside the gene matches: 5.

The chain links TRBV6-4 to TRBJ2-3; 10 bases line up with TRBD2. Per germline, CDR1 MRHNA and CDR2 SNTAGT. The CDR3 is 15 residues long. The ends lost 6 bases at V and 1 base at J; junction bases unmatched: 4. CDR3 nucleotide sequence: TGTGCCAGCAGCCTTGGACTAGCGGGCACAGATACGCAGTATTTT. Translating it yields CASSLGLAGTDTQYF.

Here the CDR3 reads CASRYGTGRNYGYTF. The CDR3 DNA is TGTGCCAGTCGTTATGGGACAGGCCGTAACTATGGCTACACCTTC. The gene calls are TRBV19 and TRBJ1-2; 8 bases line up with TRBD1. Germline CDR1 reads LNHDA; CDR2 reads SQIVND (reference sequence). The CDR3 has 15 residues. Trimming cost V 8 bases and J 1 base; bases outside gene matches: 9.

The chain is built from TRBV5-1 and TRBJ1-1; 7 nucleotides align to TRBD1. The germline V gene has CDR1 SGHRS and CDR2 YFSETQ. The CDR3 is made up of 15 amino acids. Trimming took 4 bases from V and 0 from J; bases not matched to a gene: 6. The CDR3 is CASSRLGTVNTEAFF. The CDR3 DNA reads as TGCGCCAGCAGCCGCTTAGGGACAGTGAACACTGAAGCTTTCTTT.

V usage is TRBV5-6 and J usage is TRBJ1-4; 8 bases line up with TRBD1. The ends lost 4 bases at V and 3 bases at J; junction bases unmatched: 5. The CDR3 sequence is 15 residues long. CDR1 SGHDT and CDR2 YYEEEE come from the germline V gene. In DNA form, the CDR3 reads TGTGCCAGCAGCGTACAACAGGGGGCTAATGAAAAACTGTTTTTT. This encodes CASSVQQGANEKLFF.

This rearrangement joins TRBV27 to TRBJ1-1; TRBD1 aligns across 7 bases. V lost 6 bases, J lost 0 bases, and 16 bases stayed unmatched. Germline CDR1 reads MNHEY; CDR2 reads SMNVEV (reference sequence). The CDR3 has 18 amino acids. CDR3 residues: CASSDRARHLFMNTEAFF. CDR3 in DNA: TGTGCCAGCAGCGACAGGGCTAGGCACCTATTCATGAACACTGAAGCTTTCTTT.